This TCR beta chain emerged from a study of cytomegalovirus exposure and HLA in healthy donors. For the study at large: Around 76% of 398 genotyped donors fell in the Caucasian-associated ancestry cluster. General study findings and limits: Only CMV serostatus was available as immune exposure information. Being indistinguishable, some V segments were excluded, TRBV6-2 and TRBV6-3 among them. Most CMV-associated TCR beta chains were later found to appear HLA-restricted.

Use of 60 Vbeta and 13 Jbeta primers characterized the PCR. Assay: immunoSEQ multiplex PCR; the TCRdb copy retains only in-frame clones and omits some. The sample consists of some 180,000 clones, 75% to 80% of them appearing once. For this clone: The antigen is undetermined.

This CDR3 has 20 amino acids. CDR1 is SGDLS, CDR2 YYNGEE, per germline. The V and J ends lost 4 bases and 7 bases, in that order; junction bases with no gene match: 26. The specimen was PBMCs. J is TRBJ2-1 and V is TRBV9; 7 bases align to TRBD2. The origin of this receptor is a female donor in good health and CMV-seronegative. The CDR3 loop reads CASSPRLRSGRSGMGNEQFF. CDR3 bases: TGTGCCAGCAGCCCTCGACTTCGATCAGGGAGAAGCGGGATGGGGAATGAGCAGTTCTTC.